The 19 T cell receptor beta chains below were found in one sample sequenced in a study of response to subunit inactivated influenza vaccine. A single record per CDR3 protein comes from TCRdb applying MiXCR to the RT-PCR reads. Among some 500,000 distinct CDR3 sequences listed, roughly 13% were seen once. Sequencing used PBMCs from blood, obtained roughly 48 days after vaccination. These receptors came from a man aged 45-65 years who received an inactivated influenza vaccine.

This chain joins TRBV27 and TRBJ1-6, with D perhaps TRBD1 (6 bases). The germline CDR1 and CDR2 sequences are MNHEY and SMNVEV (reference sequence). The CDR3 is 16 amino acids. Trimming shortened V by 0 bases and J by 10 bases, and 16 bases separated the two germline ends. This CDR3 is CASSLSSWGRESPLHF. The CDR3 region has the DNA TGTGCCAGCAGTTTATCTTCCTGGGGGCGCGAATCACCCCTCCACTTT.

The chain carries TRBV5-1 and TRBJ2-3; D could derive from TRBD1 or TRBD2 (5 bases each). Trimming stripped 1 base from V and 1 base from J, with 10 bases between. The length of the CDR3 is 15 residues. Germline-derived CDR1 and CDR2 are SGHRS and YFSETQ. The CDR3 coding sequence is TGCGCCAGCAGCTTGCTGGGACGCCGCACAGATACGCAGTATTTT. Residues: CASSLLGRRTDTQYF.

This clonotype was counted between two and nine times. J is TRBJ1-5 and V is TRBV6-1; D not resolved. The CDR3 length is 14 residues. The germline V and J ends were trimmed by 5 bases and 6 bases, with 14 bases remaining between them. Per germline, CDR1 MNHNS and CDR2 SASEGT. The CDR3 DNA sequence: TGTGCCAGCAGTATCGGACCCAGGAGTCAGCCCCAGCATTTT. This sequence encodes CASSIGPRSQPQHF.

This clonotype was detected ten times or more. The V and J genes are TRBV4-3 and TRBJ2-3; weak D call: TRBD1 (6 bases). Trimming took off 1 base at V and 4 bases at J, with 18 bases between the two ends. Looked up from germline, CDR1 is LGHNA and CDR2 is YSLEER. This CDR3 contains 17 residues. CDR3 sequence (DNA): TGCGCCAGCAGCCAAGGATACAGGGTTGCCTTTGCAGATACGCAGTATTTT. Residues: CASSQGYRVAFADTQYF.

This clonotype has only a few counts. The genes are TRBV6-1 and TRBJ2-3; 7 bases are shared with TRBD2. The CDR3 has 15 residues. Germline V CDR1 and CDR2: MNHNS, SASEGT. Trimming removed 0 bases from V and 7 bases from J; junction bases left unmatched: 7. The CDR3 bases are TGTGCCAGCAGTGAAGCGCTTCTGGGGGGGAATACGCAGTATTTT. Amino acids: CASSEALLGGNTQYF.

In its sample, this clonotype was seen many times. This chain uses TRBV5-1 with TRBJ2-3, with TRBD1 matching over 9 bases. Germline trimming cut 4 bases from V and 6 bases from J; bases unmatched to any gene: 6. Germline CDR1 and CDR2: SGHRS and YFSETQ. The CDR3 extends over 14 amino acids. The CDR3 DNA reads TGCGCCAGCAGCACTGGACAGGGGAGGGATACGCAGTATTTT. Encoded protein: CASSTGQGRDTQYF.

The gene calls are TRBV7-2 and TRBJ2-6, with TRBD1 matching 7 bases. Germline V gives CDR1 SGHTA, CDR2 FQGNSA. The CDR3 consists of 17 residues. The V gene end was trimmed by 4 bases and the J gene end by 0 bases; junction bases not matched to a gene: 6. Here the CDR3 reads CASSSRTGISGANVLTF. In nucleotides, the CDR3 is TGTGCCAGCAGCTCCCGGACAGGAATCTCTGGGGCCAACGTCCTGACTTTC.

This clonotype was counted between two and nine times. The chain has TRBV15 and TRBJ1-2, with D possibly TRBD1 on 5 matching bases. This CDR3 has 14 amino acids. Trimming took off 4 bases at V and 4 bases at J, with 13 bases between the two ends. Per germline, CDR1 LNHNV and CDR2 YYDKDF (reference sequence). CDR3: CATSKVGPGYGYTF. The CDR3 DNA reads as TGTGCCACCAGCAAGGTGGGGCCCGGCTATGGCTACACCTTC.

The CDR3 is CASSQGTGNTIYF. The CDR3 DNA reads as TGTGCCAGCTCACAGGGTACTGGAAACACCATATATTTT. The chain links TRBV12-3 or TRBV12-4 to TRBJ1-3; possibly TRBD1 for D (6 bases). V was shortened by 8 bases and J by 2 bases, with 10 bases between the two germline ends. The CDR3 contains 13 residues.

V gene TRBV5-1 combines with J gene TRBJ2-1, with 8 bases identical to TRBD2. Trimming removed 6 bases from V and 7 bases from J; junction bases left unmatched: 9. Looked up from germline, CDR1 is SGHRS and CDR2 is YFSETQ. The CDR3 sequence is 14 residues long. CDR3 amino acids: CASNLREGSNEQFF. The CDR3 coding sequence is TGCGCCAGCAACCTCCGGGAGGGTAGTAATGAGCAGTTCTTC.

The chain carries TRBV20-1 and TRBJ1-5; D ambiguous. The V end was cut by 3 bases, the J end by 2 bases, with 11 bases between. Germline-derived CDR1 and CDR2 are DFQATT and SNEGSKA (reference sequence). The CDR3 totals 14 residues. The CDR3 bases are TGCAGTGCTAGTTACAGATTGCGCAATCAGCCCCAGCATTTT. Translated: CSASYRLRNQPQHF.

This clonotype was recorded a few times. The V gene is TRBV11-2, the J gene TRBJ2-1; D is possibly TRBD1 or TRBD2 (6 bases each). V dropped 7 bases and J dropped 3 bases, with 13 bases sitting between them. The CDR3 totals 14 residues. Germline V gene lookup returns CDR1 SGHAT and CDR2 FQNNGV. The DNA for the CDR3 is TGTGCCAGCACCATCGGGGGCCTCTACAATGAGCAGTTCTTC. It translates to CASTIGGLYNEQFF.

The V and J genes are TRBV20-1 and TRBJ2-7; 12 bases agree with TRBD2. The germline CDR1 and CDR2 sequences are DFQATT and SNEGSKA (reference sequence). This CDR3 region has 16 residues. With V trimmed by 4 bases and J by 3 bases, 10 bases remained unmatched. The CDR3 DNA is TGCAGTGCTACCCGGACTAGCGGGATCGGGAACTACGAGCAGTACTTC. Translating gives CSATRTSGIGNYEQYF.

This sequence joins TRBV2 and TRBJ1-5, with 8 bases matching TRBD1. V lost 9 bases to trimming and J lost 2 bases; unmatched junction nucleotides: 9. CDR1 is SNHLY, CDR2 FYNNEI, per germline. The CDR3 length is 15 residues. This chain's CDR3 is CASEPDREGNQPQHF. The CDR3 DNA sequence: TGTGCCAGTGAACCGGACAGGGAGGGCAATCAGCCCCAGCATTTT. The variable domain in full, with the rest retrieved from reference TRBV2 and TRBJ1-5, is EPEVTQTPSHQVTQMGQEVILRCVPISNHLYFYWYRQILGQKVEFLVSFYNNEISEKSEIFDDQFSVERPDGSNFTLKIRSTKLEDSAMYFCASEPDREGNQPQHFGDGTRLSIL.

The V gene is TRBV3-1, the J gene TRBJ2-3, with 11 bases that match TRBD2. Per the germline V gene, CDR1 is LGHDT and CDR2 is YNNKEL (reference sequence). The CDR3 length is 17 residues. V was clipped by 10 bases and J by 6 bases; unmatched bases: 18. The CDR3 loop reads CATTKDGAGTSGDTQYF. In nucleotides, the CDR3 is TGTGCCACCACCAAAGATGGGGCGGGGACTAGCGGCGATACGCAGTATTTT.

The chain combines TRBV4-2 with TRBJ2-7; D assignment may be TRBD1 or TRBD2 (5 bases each). CDR1 LGHNA and CDR2 YNFKEQ come from the germline V gene. V gave up 0 bases and J gave up 1 base, with 7 bases separating them. This CDR3 is built from 14 residues. Here the CDR3 DNA reads TGTGCCAGCAGCCAAGATTGGGGGTCCTACGAGCAGTACTTC. The encoded protein is CASSQDWGSYEQYF.

Notes on this clonotype: A much larger clonotype is one base distant, so this may be a read error. The rearrangement links TRBV29-1 to TRBJ2-7, with D possibly TRBD2 on 6 matching bases. This CDR3 comprises 11 residues. The V end lost 6 bases, the J end lost 9 bases, and 15 bases lay between the germline ends. Germline V gene sequence: CDR1 SQVTM, CDR2 ANQGSEA. The CDR3 coding sequence is TGCAGCGTAGAACTAGCCAGCGTGCAGTACTTC. Protein sequence: CSVELASVQYF.

This clonotype came up a few times. The chain links TRBV7-3 to TRBJ1-2; D may be TRBD1 (5 bases). The V gene's germline CDR1 is SGHTA and CDR2 FQGTGA. The ends were cut back, 2 bases at V and 6 bases at J, with 19 bases in the middle. The CDR3 spans 16 residues. The CDR3 DNA reads TGTGCCAGCAGCTTAGATTTTCGGGGGTCTCGTGATGGCTACACCTTC. Amino acids: CASSLDFRGSRDGYTF.

This clonotype has a handful of counts. This chain uses TRBV12-3 or TRBV12-4 with TRBJ1-1; TRBD1 might be the D (6 bases). CDR3 length: 15 amino acids. Trimming took 7 bases from V and 1 from J, leaving 16 bases between them. CDR3 sequence reads: CASTSRPTGNTEAFF. The CDR3 DNA is TGTGCCAGCACGTCCCGACCGACAGGGAACACTGAAGCTTTCTTT.